This T cell receptor beta chain emerged from a study of blood T cells in healthy people across ages. Study-level results: Possibly confounding the expanded clonotype changes was the fact that donor CMV status was unknown. Roughly linear declines in TCR beta diversity per million T cells occurred with age.

This clonotype has just a few counts. Its specificity is unknown. Together with a sample-barcoded 5' primer, a J-beta primer mix was included in a second PCR lasting about 6 to 11 cycles. A template-switch adaptor that had 12 random nucleotides put a tag on each cDNA molecule. TCRdb analysed the 5' RACE reads with MiXCR anew, one entry per CDR3 protein. Of about 830,000 distinct CDR3 sequences listed, approximately 65% are singletons. Germline trimming cut 6 bases from V and 3 bases from J; bases unmatched to any gene: 10. The CDR3 spans 14 residues. Germline V gene data show CDR1 as SQVTM and CDR2 as ANQGSEA.

The specimen was blood. This TCR was sampled from a man aged 25 to 45 in good health. V is TRBV29-1 and J is TRBJ2-7; TRBD1 aligns across 8 bases. The CDR3 here is CSVSPGQAYYEQYF. CDR3 DNA: TGCAGCGTGAGTCCGGGACAGGCTTACTACGAGCAGTACTTC.